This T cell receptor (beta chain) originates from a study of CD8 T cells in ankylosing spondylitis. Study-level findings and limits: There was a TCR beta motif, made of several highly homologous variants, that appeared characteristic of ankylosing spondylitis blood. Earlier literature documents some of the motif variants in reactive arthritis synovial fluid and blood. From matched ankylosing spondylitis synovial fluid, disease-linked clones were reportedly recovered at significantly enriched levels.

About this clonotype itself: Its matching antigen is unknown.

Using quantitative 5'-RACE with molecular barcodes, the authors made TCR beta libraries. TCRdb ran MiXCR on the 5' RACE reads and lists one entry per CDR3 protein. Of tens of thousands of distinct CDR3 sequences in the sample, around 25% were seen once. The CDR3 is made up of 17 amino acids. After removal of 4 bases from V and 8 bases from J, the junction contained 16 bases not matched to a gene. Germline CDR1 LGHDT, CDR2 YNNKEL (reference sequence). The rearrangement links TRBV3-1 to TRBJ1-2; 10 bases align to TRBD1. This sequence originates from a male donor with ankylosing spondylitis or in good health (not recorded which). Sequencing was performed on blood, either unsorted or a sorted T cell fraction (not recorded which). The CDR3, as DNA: TGTGCCAGCAGCCTCGTAGGACAGGGGGGATCTGGGCGAGGCTACACCTTC. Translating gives CASSLVGQGGSGRGYTF.